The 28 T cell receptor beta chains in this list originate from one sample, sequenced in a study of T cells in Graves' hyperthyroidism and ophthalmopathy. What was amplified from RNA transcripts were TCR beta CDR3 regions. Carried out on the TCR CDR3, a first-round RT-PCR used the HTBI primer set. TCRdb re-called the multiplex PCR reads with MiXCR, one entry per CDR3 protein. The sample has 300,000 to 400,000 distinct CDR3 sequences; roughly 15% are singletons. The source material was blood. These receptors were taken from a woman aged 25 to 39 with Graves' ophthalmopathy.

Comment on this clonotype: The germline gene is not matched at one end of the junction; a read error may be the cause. The CDR3 sequence is CASSLETTGGNSPPHF. The CDR3 DNA sequence: TGTGCCAGCAGCTTAGAAACGACAGGTGGTAATTCACCCCCCCACTTT. The chain is built from TRBV11-3 and TRBJ1-6; TRBD1 is a possible D gene (6 bases). The CDR3 runs to 16 residues. The germline CDR1 and CDR2 sequences are SGHNT and YENEEA.

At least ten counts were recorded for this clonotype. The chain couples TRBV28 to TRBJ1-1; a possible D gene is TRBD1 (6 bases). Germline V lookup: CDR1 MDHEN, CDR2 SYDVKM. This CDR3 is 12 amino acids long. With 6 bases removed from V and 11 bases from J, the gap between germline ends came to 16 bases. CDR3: CASSLLRGGAFF. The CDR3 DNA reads TGTGCCAGCAGCCTGCTCAGGGGTGGGGCTTTCTTT.

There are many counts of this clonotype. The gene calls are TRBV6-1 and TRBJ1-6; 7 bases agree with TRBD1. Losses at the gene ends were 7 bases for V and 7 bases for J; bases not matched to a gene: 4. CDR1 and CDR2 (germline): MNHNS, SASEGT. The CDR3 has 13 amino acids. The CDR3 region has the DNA TGTGCCAGCACCTCACAGGGGAATTCACCCCTCCACTTT. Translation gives CASTSQGNSPLHF.

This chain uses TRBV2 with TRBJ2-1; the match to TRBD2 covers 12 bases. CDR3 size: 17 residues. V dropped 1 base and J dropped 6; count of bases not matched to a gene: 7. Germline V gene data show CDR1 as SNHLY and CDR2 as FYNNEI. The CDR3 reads CASSEVRLAGGLNEQFF. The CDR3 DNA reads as TGTGCCAGCAGTGAAGTTCGGCTAGCGGGGGGGCTCAATGAGCAGTTCTTC.

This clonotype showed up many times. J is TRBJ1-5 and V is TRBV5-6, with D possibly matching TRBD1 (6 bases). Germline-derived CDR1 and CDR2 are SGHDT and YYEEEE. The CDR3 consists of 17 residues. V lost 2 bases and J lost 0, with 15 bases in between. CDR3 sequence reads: CASSFGGGLYSNQPQHF. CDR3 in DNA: TGTGCCAGCAGCTTTGGGGGGGGGCTCTATAGCAATCAGCCCCAGCATTTT. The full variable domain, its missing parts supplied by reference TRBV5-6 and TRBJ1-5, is DAGVTQSPTHLIKTRGQQVTLRCSPKSGHDTVSWYQQALGQGPQFIFQYYEEEERQRGNFPDRFSGHQFPNYSSELNVNALLLGDSALYLCASSFGGGLYSNQPQHFGDGTRLSIL.

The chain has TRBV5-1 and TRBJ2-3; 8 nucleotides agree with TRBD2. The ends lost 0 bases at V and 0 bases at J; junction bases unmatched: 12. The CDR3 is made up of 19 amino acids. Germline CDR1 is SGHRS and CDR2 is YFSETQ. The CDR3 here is CASSLGPSSGASSTDTQYF. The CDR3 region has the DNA TGCGCCAGCAGCTTGGGTCCTAGTAGCGGGGCGTCTAGCACAGATACGCAGTATTTT. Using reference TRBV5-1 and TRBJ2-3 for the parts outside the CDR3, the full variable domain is KAGVTQTPRYLIKTRGQQVTLSCSPISGHRSVSWYQQTPGQGLQFLFEYFSETQRNKGNFPGRFSGRQFSNSRSEMNVSTLELGDSALYLCASSLGPSSGASSTDTQYFGPGTRLTVL.

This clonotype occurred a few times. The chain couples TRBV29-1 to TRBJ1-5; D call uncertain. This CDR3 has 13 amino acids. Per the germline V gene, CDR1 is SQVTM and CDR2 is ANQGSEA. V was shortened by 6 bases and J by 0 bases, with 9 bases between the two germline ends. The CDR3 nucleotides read TGCAGCGTCGGCATTAATAGCAATCAGCCCCAGCATTTT. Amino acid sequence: CSVGINSNQPQHF.

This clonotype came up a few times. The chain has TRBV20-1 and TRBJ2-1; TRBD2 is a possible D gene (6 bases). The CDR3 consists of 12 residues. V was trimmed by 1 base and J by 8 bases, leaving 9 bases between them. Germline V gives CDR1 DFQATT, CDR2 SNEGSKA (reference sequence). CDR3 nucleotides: TGCAGTGCTAGAGTCGGGAGCGATGAGCAGTTCTTC. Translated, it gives CSARVGSDEQFF.

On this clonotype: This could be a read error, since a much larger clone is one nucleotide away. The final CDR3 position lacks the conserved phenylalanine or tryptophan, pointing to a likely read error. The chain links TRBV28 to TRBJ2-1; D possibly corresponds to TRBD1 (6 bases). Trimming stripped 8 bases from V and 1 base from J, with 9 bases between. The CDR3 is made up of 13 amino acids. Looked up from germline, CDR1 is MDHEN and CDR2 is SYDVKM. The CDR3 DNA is TGTGCCAGCCGGGACATTTCCTACAATGAGCAGTTCTCC. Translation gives CASRDISYNEQFS.

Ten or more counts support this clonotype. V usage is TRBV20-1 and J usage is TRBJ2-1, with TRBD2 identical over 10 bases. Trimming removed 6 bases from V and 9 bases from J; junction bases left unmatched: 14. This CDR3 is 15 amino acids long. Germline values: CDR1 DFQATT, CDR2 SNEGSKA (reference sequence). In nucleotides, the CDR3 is TGCAGTGCCCGACCGCCAGCGGGGGGGGGTGGTGAGCAGTTCTTC. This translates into CSARPPAGGGGEQFF.

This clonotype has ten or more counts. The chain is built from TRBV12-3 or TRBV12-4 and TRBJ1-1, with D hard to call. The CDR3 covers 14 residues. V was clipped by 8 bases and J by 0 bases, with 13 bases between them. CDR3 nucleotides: TGTGCCAGCCAGACGGAAACCATGAACACTGAAGCTTTCTTT. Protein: CASQTETMNTEAFF.

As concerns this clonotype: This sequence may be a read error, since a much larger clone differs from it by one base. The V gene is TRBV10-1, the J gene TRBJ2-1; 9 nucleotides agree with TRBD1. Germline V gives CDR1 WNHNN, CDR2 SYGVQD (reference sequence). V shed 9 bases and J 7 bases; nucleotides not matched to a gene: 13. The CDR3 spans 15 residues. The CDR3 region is CARMGQGKAQNEQFF. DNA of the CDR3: TGCGCCAGGATGGGACAGGGAAAGGCTCAGAATGAGCAGTTCTTC.

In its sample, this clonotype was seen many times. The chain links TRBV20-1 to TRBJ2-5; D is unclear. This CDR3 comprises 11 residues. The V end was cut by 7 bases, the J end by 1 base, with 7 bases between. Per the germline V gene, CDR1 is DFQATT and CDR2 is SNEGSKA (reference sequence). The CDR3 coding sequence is TGCAGTGTCCAGTCCCAAGAGACCCAGTACTTC. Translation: CSVQSQETQYF.

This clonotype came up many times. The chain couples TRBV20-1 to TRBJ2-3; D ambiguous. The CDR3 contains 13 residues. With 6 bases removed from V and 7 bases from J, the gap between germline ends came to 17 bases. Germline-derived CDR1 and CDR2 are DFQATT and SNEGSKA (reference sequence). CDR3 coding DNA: TGCAGTGCAAGACACTATTGGCCGTATACGCAGTATTTT. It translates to CSARHYWPYTQYF.

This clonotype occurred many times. CDR3 amino acids: CASSERDSDLMNTEAFF. As DNA, the CDR3 is TGTGCCAGCAGCGAAAGGGACAGTGACCTGATGAACACTGAAGCTTTCTTT. The rearrangement links TRBV11-2 to TRBJ1-1, with 7 nucleotides matching TRBD1. Germline V gene data show CDR1 as SGHAT and CDR2 as FQNNGV. V was pared by 5 bases and J by 0 bases, with 12 bases of the junction left unmatched. The length of the CDR3 is 17 residues.

CDR3 bases: TGTGCCAGCAGCGGGGGGGGATTTGAAGCTTTCTTT. Its translation is CASSGGGFEAFF. The chain is built from TRBV6-1 and TRBJ1-1, with D tentatively TRBD1 (5 bases). CDR1 and CDR2 from the germline V gene are MNHNS and SASEGT. This CDR3 has 12 residues. V lost 6 bases and J lost 7, with 12 bases in between.

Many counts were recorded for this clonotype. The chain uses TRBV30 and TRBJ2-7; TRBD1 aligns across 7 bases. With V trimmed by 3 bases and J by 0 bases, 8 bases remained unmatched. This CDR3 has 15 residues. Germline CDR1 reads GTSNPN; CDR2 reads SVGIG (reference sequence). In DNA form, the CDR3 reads TGTGCCTGGAGCGACCGGGACAGACCCTCCTACGAGCAGTACTTC. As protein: CAWSDRDRPSYEQYF.

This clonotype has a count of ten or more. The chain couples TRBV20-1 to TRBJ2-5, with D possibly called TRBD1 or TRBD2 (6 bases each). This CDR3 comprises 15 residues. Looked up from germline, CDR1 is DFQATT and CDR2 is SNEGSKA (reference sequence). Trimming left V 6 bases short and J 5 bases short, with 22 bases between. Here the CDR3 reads CSAPGSSIGGETQYF. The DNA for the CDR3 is TGCAGTGCACCGGGGTCTAGCATAGGGGGGGAGACCCAGTACTTC.

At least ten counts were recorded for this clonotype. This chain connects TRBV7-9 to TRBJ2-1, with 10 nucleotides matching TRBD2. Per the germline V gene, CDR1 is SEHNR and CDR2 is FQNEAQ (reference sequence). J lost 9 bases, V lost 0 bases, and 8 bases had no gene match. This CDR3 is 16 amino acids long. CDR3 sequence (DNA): TGTGCCAGCAGCTTAGCGCTTAGCGGGGGGTCCCGTGAGCAGTTCTTC. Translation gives CASSLALSGGSREQFF.

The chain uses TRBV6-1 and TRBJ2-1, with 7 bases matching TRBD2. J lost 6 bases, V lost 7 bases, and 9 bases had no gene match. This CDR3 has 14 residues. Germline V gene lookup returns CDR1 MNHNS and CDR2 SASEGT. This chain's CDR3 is CASILMGGGNEQFF. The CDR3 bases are TGTGCCAGCATTCTTATGGGGGGGGGCAATGAGCAGTTCTTC.

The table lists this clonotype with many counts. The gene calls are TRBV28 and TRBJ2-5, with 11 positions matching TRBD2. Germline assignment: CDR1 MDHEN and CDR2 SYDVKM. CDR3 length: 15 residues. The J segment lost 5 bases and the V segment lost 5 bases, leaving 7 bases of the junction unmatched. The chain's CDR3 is CASSRTASGGETQYF. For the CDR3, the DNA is TGTGCCAGCAGTCGCACTGCTAGCGGGGGGGAGACCCAGTACTTC.

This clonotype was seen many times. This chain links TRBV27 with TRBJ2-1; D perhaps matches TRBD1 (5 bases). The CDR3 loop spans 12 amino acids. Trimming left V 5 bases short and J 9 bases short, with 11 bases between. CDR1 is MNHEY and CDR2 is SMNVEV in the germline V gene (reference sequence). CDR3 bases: TGTGCCAGCAGTCAAGGTAGGGGTGAGCAGTTCTTC. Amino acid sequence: CASSQGRGEQFF.

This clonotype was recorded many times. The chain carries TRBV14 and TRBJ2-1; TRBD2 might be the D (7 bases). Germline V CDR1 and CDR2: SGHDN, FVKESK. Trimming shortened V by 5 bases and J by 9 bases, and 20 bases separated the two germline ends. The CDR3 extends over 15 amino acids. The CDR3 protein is CASSYGGGTWAEQFF. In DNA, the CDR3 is TGTGCCAGCAGCTACGGCGGGGGCACTTGGGCTGAGCAGTTCTTC.

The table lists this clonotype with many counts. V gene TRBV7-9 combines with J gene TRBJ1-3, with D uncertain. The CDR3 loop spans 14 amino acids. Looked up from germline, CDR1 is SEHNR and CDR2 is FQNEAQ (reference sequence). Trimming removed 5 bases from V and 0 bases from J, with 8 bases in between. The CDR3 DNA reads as TGTGCCAGCAGCCGGGCTACCTCTGGAAACACCATATATTTT. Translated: CASSRATSGNTIYF. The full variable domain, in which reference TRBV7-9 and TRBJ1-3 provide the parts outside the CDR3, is DTGVSQNPRHKITKRGQNVTFRCDPISEHNRLYWYRQTLGQGPEFLTYFQNEAQLEKSRLLSDRFSAERPKGSFSTLEIQRTEQGDSAMYLCASSRATSGNTIYFGEGSWLTVV.

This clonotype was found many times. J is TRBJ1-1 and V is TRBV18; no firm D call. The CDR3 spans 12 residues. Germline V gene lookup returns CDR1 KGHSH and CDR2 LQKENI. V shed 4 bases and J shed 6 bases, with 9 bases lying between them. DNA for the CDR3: TGTGCCAGCTCACGTGAAGATGCTGAAGCTTTCTTT. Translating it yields CASSREDAEAFF.

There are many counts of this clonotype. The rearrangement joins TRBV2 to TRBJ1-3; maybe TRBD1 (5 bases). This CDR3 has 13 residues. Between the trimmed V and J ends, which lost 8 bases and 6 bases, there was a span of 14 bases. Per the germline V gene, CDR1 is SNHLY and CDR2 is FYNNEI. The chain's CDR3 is CASRLWGVNTIYF. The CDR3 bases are TGTGCCAGCCGCCTGTGGGGGGTAAACACCATATATTTT. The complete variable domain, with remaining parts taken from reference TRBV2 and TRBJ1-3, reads EPEVTQTPSHQVTQMGQEVILRCVPISNHLYFYWYRQILGQKVEFLVSFYNNEISEKSEIFDDQFSVERPDGSNFTLKIRSTKLEDSAMYFCASRLWGVNTIYFGEGSWLTVV.

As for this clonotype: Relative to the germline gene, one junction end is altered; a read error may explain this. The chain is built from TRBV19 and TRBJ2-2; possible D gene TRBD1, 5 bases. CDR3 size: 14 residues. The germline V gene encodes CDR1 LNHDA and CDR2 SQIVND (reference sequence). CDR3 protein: CASGIGDRTGELFF. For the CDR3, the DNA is TGTGCCAGTGGTATAGGCGACAGAACAGGGGAGCTGTTTTTT. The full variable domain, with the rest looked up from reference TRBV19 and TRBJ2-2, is DGGITQSPKYLFRKEGQNVTLSCEQNLNHDAMYWYRQDPGQGLRLIYYSQIVNDFQKGDIAEGYSVSREKKESFPLTVTSAQKNPTAFYLCASGIGDRTGELFFGEGSRLTVL.

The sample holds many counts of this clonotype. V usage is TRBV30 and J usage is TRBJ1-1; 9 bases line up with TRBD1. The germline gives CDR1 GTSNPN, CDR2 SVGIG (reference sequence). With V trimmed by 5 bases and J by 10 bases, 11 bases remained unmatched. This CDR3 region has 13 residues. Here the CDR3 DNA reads TGTGCCTGGGGAGTCCGTGAGACAGGGGGAGCTTTCTTT. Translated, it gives CAWGVRETGGAFF. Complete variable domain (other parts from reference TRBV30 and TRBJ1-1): SQTIHQWPATLVQPVGSPLSLECTVEGTSNPNLYWYRQAAGRGLQLLFYSVGIGQISSEVPQNLSASRPQDRQFILSSKKLLLSDSGFYLCAWGVRETGGAFFGQGTRLTVV.